These 30 T cell receptor beta chains were sequenced from one sample in a study of blood T cell repertoires in COVID-19. Sequenced by immunoSEQ multiplex PCR; TCRdb stores in-frame clones only, minus some. The data show over 150,000 clones, roughly 88% seen once. Sequenced material: peripheral blood. The source is a woman in her thirties or forties with COVID-19, enrolled during active disease.

This chain links TRBV7-9 with TRBJ1-6; no firm D call. V was trimmed by 4 bases and J by 9 bases, leaving 19 bases between them. This CDR3 region has 16 residues. Germline CDR1 reads SEHNR; CDR2 reads FQNEAQ (reference sequence). CDR3 sequence reads: CASSSLGMAAGSPLHF. The CDR3 DNA follows: TGTGCCAGCAGCTCCCTAGGTATGGCGGCGGGTTCACCCCTCCACTTT.

This chain uses TRBV6-5 with TRBJ1-2, with D possibly TRBD1 on 6 matching bases. This CDR3 is 15 amino acids long. Looked up from germline, CDR1 is MNHEY and CDR2 is SVGAGI. V gave up 2 bases and J gave up 4 bases, with 14 bases separating them. The CDR3 DNA is TGTGCCAGCAGTTACAAAGGGACAACCTCCTATGGCTACACCTTC. Encoded protein: CASSYKGTTSYGYTF.

This clone has a handful of counts. The CDR3 is CASSLTVQGATGELFF. The CDR3 DNA reads TGCGCCAGCAGCTTGACAGTGCAGGGGGCCACCGGGGAGCTGTTTTTT. The gene calls are TRBV5-1 and TRBJ2-2; TRBD1 agrees at 8 bases. Germline trimming cut 1 base from V and 4 bases from J; bases unmatched to any gene: 6. This CDR3 spans 16 amino acids. CDR1 is SGHRS and CDR2 is YFSETQ in the germline V gene.

The rearrangement joins TRBV7-9 to TRBJ1-1, with D hard to call. With 1 base removed from V and 7 bases from J, the gap between germline ends came to 10 bases. Germline V lookup: CDR1 SEHNR, CDR2 FQNEAQ (reference sequence). This CDR3 has 13 amino acids. CDR3 DNA: TGTGCCAGCAGCTTAGGGCTCTTCAGTGAAGCTTTCTTT. Translation gives CASSLGLFSEAFF.

The rearrangement uses TRBV12-3 or TRBV12-4 and TRBJ1-2; no clear D gene. This CDR3 spans 13 amino acids. V lost 6 bases and J 0 bases, leaving 8 bases between the germline ends. As DNA, the CDR3 is TGTGCCAGCAGACCACCAGCTAACTATGGCTACACCTTC. Translated, it gives CASRPPANYGYTF.

The chain carries TRBV12-5 and TRBJ2-5; D not resolved. CDR1 is LGHNT and CDR2 is FRNRAP in the germline V gene. The CDR3 sequence is 13 residues long. Trimming pared 5 bases from V and 4 bases from J, leaving 11 bases between. CDR3: CASGPGTPETQYF. Here the CDR3 DNA reads TGTGCTAGTGGTCCCGGTACCCCAGAGACCCAGTACTTC.

The J gene is TRBJ2-7, the V gene TRBV25-1, with D perhaps TRBD2 (5 bases). The CDR3 has 14 amino acids. Trimming took off 4 bases at V and 2 bases at J, with 12 bases between the two ends. In germline, CDR1 is MGHDK, CDR2 SYGVNS. The CDR3 DNA is TGTGCCAGCAGTGGGTGGACTTTAACCTACGAGCAGTACTTC. It specifies CASSGWTLTYEQYF.

The rearrangement joins TRBV11-2 to TRBJ2-5, with D possibly matching TRBD2 (6 bases). CDR1 is SGHAT and CDR2 is FQNNGV in the germline V gene. Trimming removed 1 base at V and 5 bases at J, with 17 bases between. The CDR3 loop spans 16 amino acids. The CDR3 protein is CASSLGLGRQSETQYF. The CDR3 DNA is TGTGCCAGCAGCTTAGGGTTGGGGAGGCAATCGGAGACCCAGTACTTC.

This chain links TRBV5-1 with TRBJ2-7; possibly TRBD2 for D (5 bases). The CDR3 consists of 14 residues. Deletions cut 0 bases from V and 2 bases from J, with 9 bases between. Germline assignment: CDR1 SGHRS and CDR2 YFSETQ. In DNA, the CDR3 is TGCGCCAGCAGCTTGGATAGCGTTGCCTACGAGCAGTACTTC. Its protein product is CASSLDSVAYEQYF.

V usage is TRBV5-6 and J usage is TRBJ2-3; 7 bases are a match to TRBD2. Germline V lookup: CDR1 SGHDT, CDR2 YYEEEE. V was pared by 5 bases and J by 4 bases, with 10 bases of the junction left unmatched. This CDR3 contains 15 residues. Here the CDR3 DNA reads TGTGCCAGCAGACTGGGCGGGAGTGTGGCAGATACGCAGTATTTT. Translating gives CASRLGGSVADTQYF.

The chain has TRBV10-3 and TRBJ2-5; 9 bases align to TRBD2. The CDR3 length is 15 residues. Germline trimming cut 2 bases from V and 5 bases from J; bases unmatched to any gene: 6. Germline loops: CDR1 ENHRY, CDR2 SYGVKD. In nucleotides, the CDR3 is TGTGCCATCAGTGAGCGCGGGGGGGCCCGGGAGACCCAGTACTTC. Amino acids: CAISERGGARETQYF.

This clone was detected only once. V usage is TRBV28 and J usage is TRBJ2-7, with D possibly being TRBD2 (6 bases). CDR3 length: 14 residues. The V gene lost 3 bases and the J gene lost 7 bases, with 16 bases spanning the gap. The germline gives CDR1 MDHEN, CDR2 SYDVKM. The CDR3 DNA follows: TGTGCCAGCAGTTTGACGGGACTTCTTGGGGAGCAGTACTTC. It encodes CASSLTGLLGEQYF. The full variable domain, its missing parts supplied by reference TRBV28 and TRBJ2-7, is DVKVTQSSRYLVKRTGEKVFLECVQDMDHENMFWYRQDPGLGLRLIYFSYDVKMKEKGDIPEGYSVSREKKERFSLILESASTNQTSMYLCASSLTGLLGEQYFGPGTRLTVT.

The chain couples TRBV10-3 to TRBJ1-5, with 9 nucleotides matching TRBD1. CDR1 is ENHRY, CDR2 SYGVKD, per germline. CDR3 length: 15 amino acids. V lost 3 bases, J lost 2 bases, and 2 bases stayed unmatched. CDR3 region: CAISDRTGGNQPQHF. CDR3 coding DNA: TGTGCCATCAGTGACCGGACAGGGGGCAATCAGCCCCAGCATTTT.

The chain joins TRBV3-1 (or the pseudogene TRBV3-2) to TRBJ2-1, with no clear D. Germline CDR1 is LGHDT and CDR2 is YNNKEL (reference sequence). CDR3 length equals 15 residues. The V end lost 1 base, the J end lost 4 bases, and 11 bases lay between the germline ends. The CDR3 coding sequence is TGTGCCAGCAGCCAAGGACCTAGGCCGTACAATGAGCAGTTCTTC. Translating it yields CASSQGPRPYNEQFF.

The rearrangement uses TRBV2 and TRBJ2-2, with 11 bases fitting TRBD2. CDR1 and CDR2 (germline): SNHLY, FYNNEI. The CDR3 extends over 15 amino acids. V dropped 6 bases and J dropped 6; count of bases not matched to a gene: 6. CDR3 in DNA: TGTGCCAGCAGCGTGACTAGCGGGGTATCCGGGGAGCTGTTTTTT. Translation: CASSVTSGVSGELFF.

The chain links TRBV27 to TRBJ1-3; D is perhaps TRBD1 (5 bases). Germline V gene lookup returns CDR1 MNHEY and CDR2 SMNVEV (reference sequence). V was pared by 5 bases and J by 4 bases, with 12 bases between. The CDR3 loop spans 14 amino acids. The CDR3 reads CASSVDRTGNTIYF. As DNA, the CDR3 is TGTGCCAGCAGTGTAGACAGAACGGGAAACACCATATATTTT.

Only one count was recorded for this clone. V is TRBV4-1 and J is TRBJ2-1, with 7 bases that match TRBD2. Germline V gives CDR1 MGHRA, CDR2 YSYEKL. This CDR3 region has 17 residues. V lost 4 bases and J lost 7; bases outside the gene matches: 16. DNA of the CDR3: TGCGCCAGCAGCCCAGAGCGCGGATCTCACGGGGGGAATGAGCAGTTCTTC. Its translation is CASSPERGSHGGNEQFF.

This chain links TRBV27 with TRBJ2-7; TRBD1 matches 12 bases. After removal of 10 bases from V and 4 bases from J, the junction contained 5 bases not matched to a gene. From germline, CDR1 is MNHEY and CDR2 SMNVEV (reference sequence). The length of the CDR3 is 13 residues. The CDR3: CATGTGGGYEQYF. CDR3 in DNA: TGTGCCACGGGGACAGGGGGCGGGTACGAGCAGTACTTC.

V is TRBV11-2 and J is TRBJ2-4; D gene unclear. Trimming took 1 base from V and 0 from J, leaving 13 bases between them. Germline CDR1 reads SGHAT; CDR2 reads FQNNGV. The CDR3 loop spans 17 amino acids. CDR3: CASSLGSLNLAKNIQYF. CDR3 in DNA: TGTGCCAGCAGCTTAGGGTCCCTAAACCTAGCCAAAAACATTCAGTACTTC. Full variable domain (missing parts from reference TRBV11-2 and TRBJ2-4): EAGVAQSPRYKIIEKRQSVAFWCNPISGHATLYWYQQILGQGPKLLIQFQNNGVVDDSQLPKDRFSAERLKGVDSTLKIQPAKLEDSAVYLCASSLGSLNLAKNIQYFGAGTRLSVL.

This clone was recorded once. The V call is TRBV7-3, the J call TRBJ2-2; 10 bases fit TRBD2. The V and J ends lost 5 bases and 7 bases, in that order; junction bases with no gene match: 7. Germline values: CDR1 SGHTA, CDR2 FQGTGA. The CDR3 consists of 15 residues. The CDR3 DNA sequence: TGTGCCAGCAGCCACGGGCTAGCGGGAGACGGGGAGCTGTTTTTT. Protein sequence: CASSHGLAGDGELFF.

This clone was picked up a small number of times. This rearrangement joins TRBV6-5 to TRBJ1-5; D call uncertain. The length of the CDR3 is 14 residues. V lost 7 bases to trimming and J lost 6 bases, with 16 bases between them. Germline-derived CDR1 and CDR2 are MNHEY and SVGAGI. The CDR3 DNA sequence: TGTGCCAGCACTCCAGCGGGTGTGGGTCAGCCCCAGCATTTT. Translating it yields CASTPAGVGQPQHF.

Only one count was recorded for this clone. The CDR3 protein is CASSWGKGTINEKLFF. The CDR3 region has the DNA TGTGCCAGCAGCTGGGGGAAAGGGACAATCAATGAAAAACTGTTTTTT. The chain employs TRBV5-8 and TRBJ1-4, with D tentatively TRBD1 (6 bases). Trimming left V 3 bases short and J 5 bases short, with 17 bases between. From germline, CDR1 is SGHTS and CDR2 YDEGEE. The CDR3 sequence is 16 residues long.

This chain connects TRBV6-4 to TRBJ1-2; D is ambiguous. The CDR3 is made up of 14 amino acids. V was cut by 4 bases and J by 8 bases, with 17 bases left in between. Germline V CDR1 and CDR2: MRHNA, SNTAGT. CDR3 residues: CASSVTLRFGGYTF. DNA for the CDR3: TGTGCCAGCAGTGTAACCCTCAGGTTTGGAGGCTACACCTTC.

The J gene is TRBJ1-2, the V gene TRBV30; 8 positions match TRBD1. This CDR3 contains 13 residues. The V gene's germline CDR1 is GTSNPN and CDR2 SVGIG (reference sequence). J was trimmed by 8 bases and V by 0 bases; bases with no gene match: 5. The chain's CDR3 is CAWSVQGEKGYTF. CDR3 coding DNA: TGTGCCTGGAGTGTACAGGGGGAAAAAGGCTACACCTTC.

The genes are TRBV5-1 and TRBJ2-5; TRBD1 agrees at 10 bases. Trimming cost V 4 bases and J 2 bases; bases outside gene matches: 17. The CDR3 runs to 19 residues. From germline, CDR1 is SGHRS and CDR2 YFSETQ. The CDR3 region has the DNA TGCGCCAGCAGCGTCAGACTCCCAAGAGGACAGGGGGGGCAAGAGACCCAGTACTTC. Residues: CASSVRLPRGQGGQETQYF. The full variable domain, rest sourced from reference TRBV5-1 and TRBJ2-5, is KAGVTQTPRYLIKTRGQQVTLSCSPISGHRSVSWYQQTPGQGLQFLFEYFSETQRNKGNFPGRFSGRQFSNSRSEMNVSTLELGDSALYLCASSVRLPRGQGGQETQYFGPGTRLLVL.

This chain connects TRBV18 to TRBJ2-1; D perhaps matches TRBD1 (6 bases). V lost 1 base to trimming and J lost 0 bases, with 13 bases between them. In germline, CDR1 is KGHSH, CDR2 LQKENI. CDR3 size: 17 residues. CDR3: CASSPRGPGVSYNEQFF. Written as DNA, the CDR3 is TGTGCCAGCTCACCACGGGGACCAGGGGTCTCCTACAATGAGCAGTTCTTC.

The chain is built from TRBV9 and TRBJ1-1, with 8 bases lining up with TRBD1. The CDR3 has 16 amino acids. The V gene end was trimmed by 2 bases and the J gene end by 1 base; junction bases not matched to a gene: 7. CDR1 is SGDLS and CDR2 is YYNGEE in the germline V gene. CDR3 sequence (DNA): TGTGCCAGCAGCGTTCGAGACAGGGGTGCGAACACTGAAGCTTTCTTT. It encodes CASSVRDRGANTEAFF.

This rearrangement joins TRBV9 to TRBJ2-2; TRBD1 is a possible D gene (7 bases). Germline V CDR1 and CDR2: SGDLS, YYNGEE. V gave up 3 bases and J gave up 4 bases, with 22 bases separating them. The CDR3 runs 18 residues. This CDR3 reads CASSGQGARGWSTGELFF. The CDR3 DNA is TGTGCCAGCAGCGGACAGGGCGCCCGGGGGTGGAGCACCGGGGAGCTGTTTTTT.

This clone was detected once. This chain links TRBV28 with TRBJ1-6, with 8 bases that match TRBD1. Germline CDR1 MDHEN, CDR2 SYDVKM. The CDR3 runs to 14 residues. J gave up 7 bases and V 4 bases, and 3 bases lay outside the gene matches. CDR3 amino acids: CASSYRGGNSPLHF. Written as DNA, the CDR3 is TGTGCCAGCAGTTACAGGGGGGGGAATTCACCCCTCCACTTT.

This chain links TRBV24-1 with TRBJ2-7; tentative D call: TRBD2 (5 bases). Trimming shortened V by 7 bases and J by 0 bases, and 12 bases separated the two germline ends. Germline V CDR1 and CDR2: KGHDR, SFDVKD. The CDR3 has 14 amino acids. The CDR3, as DNA: TGTGCCACCAGCCGGGGTCGGAGCTCCTACGAGCAGTACTTC. Encoded protein: CATSRGRSSYEQYF.